This TCR beta chain was identified in a study of cytotoxic CD8 clonotypes in ibrutinib-treated CLL. In the study overall: An average of approximately 260,000 productive templates and some 100,000 productive rearrangements was obtained per sample.

V lost 4 bases, J lost 2 bases, and 4 bases stayed unmatched. Germline V gene sequence: CDR1 MGHRA, CDR2 YSYEKL. The CDR3 contains 15 residues. Using immunoSEQ multiplex PCR, the repertoire was profiled, and TCRdb retains in-frame clones only, with some absent. The top ten hold 5% to 6.5% of the sample, which has around 330,000 clones, around 66% seen once. TCR beta libraries used around 2 micrograms of genomic DNA from cryopreserved PBMCs. The sample consisted of PBMCs, taken after 36 months of ibrutinib treatment. The source of this sequence is a human donor with chronic lymphocytic leukemia. The rearrangement links TRBV4-1 to TRBJ2-3; 9 bases are shared with TRBD2. CDR3 bases: TGCGCCAGCAGCCTAATAGCGGGGGCCACAGATACGCAGTATTTT. Translation: CASSLIAGATDTQYF.